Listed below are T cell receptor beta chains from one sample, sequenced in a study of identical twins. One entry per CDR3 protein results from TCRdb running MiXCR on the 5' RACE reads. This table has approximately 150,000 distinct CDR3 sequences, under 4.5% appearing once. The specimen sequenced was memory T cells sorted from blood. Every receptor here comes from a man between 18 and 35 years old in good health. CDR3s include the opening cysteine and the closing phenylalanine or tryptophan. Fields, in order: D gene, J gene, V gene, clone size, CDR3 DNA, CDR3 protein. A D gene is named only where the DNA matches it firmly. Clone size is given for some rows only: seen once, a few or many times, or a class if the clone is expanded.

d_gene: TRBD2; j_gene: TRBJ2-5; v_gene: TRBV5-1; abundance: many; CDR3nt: TGCGCCAGCAGCTTGGCCGGGGCTAGCGGGCAAGAGACCCAGTACTTC; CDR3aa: CASSLAGASGQETQYF
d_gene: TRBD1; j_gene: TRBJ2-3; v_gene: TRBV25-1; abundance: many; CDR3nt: TGTGCCAGCAGTGGTCCGGGACAGGGGCTTGGAAATAGGAATACGCAGTATTTT; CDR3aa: CASSGPGQGLGNRNTQYF
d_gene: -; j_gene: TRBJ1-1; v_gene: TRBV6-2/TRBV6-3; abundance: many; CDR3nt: TGTGCCAGCAGTTACTTGGTGGGCGCTGAAGCTTTCTTT; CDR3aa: CASSYLVGAEAFF
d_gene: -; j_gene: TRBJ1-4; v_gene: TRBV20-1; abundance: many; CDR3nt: TGCAGTGCGGAAGGACTTAATGAAAAACTGTTTTTT; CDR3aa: CSAEGLNEKLFF
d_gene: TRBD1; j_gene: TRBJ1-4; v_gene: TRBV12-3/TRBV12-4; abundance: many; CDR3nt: TGTGCCAGCAGTCAACAGGGGGCGGTACGAAAACTGTTTTTT; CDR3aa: CASSQQGAVRKLFF
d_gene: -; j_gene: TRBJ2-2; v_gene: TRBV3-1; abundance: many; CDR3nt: TGTGCCAGCAGCCACGAGGGGTTAAGTGCCGGGGAGCTGTTTTTT; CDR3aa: CASSHEGLSAGELFF
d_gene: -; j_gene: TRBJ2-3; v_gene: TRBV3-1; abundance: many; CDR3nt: TGTGCCAGCAGCCAAGTGGGTGCCCTCACAGATACGCAGTATTTT; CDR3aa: CASSQVGALTDTQYF
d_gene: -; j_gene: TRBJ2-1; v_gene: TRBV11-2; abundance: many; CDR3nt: TGTGCCAGCAGTCGAGGTGGGGGCTCCTACAATGAGCAGTTCTTC; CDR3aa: CASSRGGGSYNEQFF
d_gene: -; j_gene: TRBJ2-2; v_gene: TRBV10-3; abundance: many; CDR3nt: TGTGCCTCCAGTTTTCCCGGGGCCGGGGAGCTGTTTTTT; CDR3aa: CASSFPGAGELFF
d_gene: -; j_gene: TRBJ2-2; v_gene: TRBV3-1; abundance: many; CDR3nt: TGTGCCAGCAGCCACTTTCTGCGAGTGGGAATCACCGGGGAGCTGTTTTTT; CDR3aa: CASSHFLRVGITGELFF
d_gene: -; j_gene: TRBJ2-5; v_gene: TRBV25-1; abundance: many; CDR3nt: TGTGCCAGCAGTGAATCTAGGGCCCAAGAGACCCAGTACTTC; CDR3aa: CASSESRAQETQYF
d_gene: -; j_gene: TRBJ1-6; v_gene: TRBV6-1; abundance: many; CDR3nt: TGTGCCACACGCTACGGGACGGCCGATTTTCCCCTCCACTTT; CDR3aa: CATRYGTADFPLHF
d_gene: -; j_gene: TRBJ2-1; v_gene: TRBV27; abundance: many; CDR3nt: TGTGCCAGCAGTCCTAAAGGGACTGGCGATCTCCATGAGCAGTTCTTC; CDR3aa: CASSPKGTGDLHEQFF
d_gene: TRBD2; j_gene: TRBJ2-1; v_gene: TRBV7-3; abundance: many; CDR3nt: TGTGCCAGCAGCCAGAGGGGCGGGAGGTTCGCTGAGCAGTTCTTC; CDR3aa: CASSQRGGRFAEQFF
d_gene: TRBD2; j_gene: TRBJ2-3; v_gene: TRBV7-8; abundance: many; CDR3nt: TGTGCCAGCAGCTCTTTTACGGCGGGAGACACAGATACGCAGTATTTT; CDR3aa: CASSSFTAGDTDTQYF
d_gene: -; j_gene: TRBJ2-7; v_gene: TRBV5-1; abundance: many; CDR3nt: TGCGCCAGCAGCTTGACGACGGCTGGGGAGCAGTACTTC; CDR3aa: CASSLTTAGEQYF
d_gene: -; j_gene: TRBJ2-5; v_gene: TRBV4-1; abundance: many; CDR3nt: TGCGCCAGCAGCCTCGGGTGGTCTCGGGGAGAGACCCAGTACTTC; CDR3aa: CASSLGWSRGETQYF
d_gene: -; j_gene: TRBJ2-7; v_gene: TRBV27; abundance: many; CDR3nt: TGTGCCAGCAGTTTATCGGTCGGCTCCTACGAGCAGTACTTC; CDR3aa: CASSLSVGSYEQYF
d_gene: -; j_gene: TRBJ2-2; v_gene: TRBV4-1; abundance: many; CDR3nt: TGCGCCAGCAGCCAAGAGACAGCCGCGAACACCGGGGAGCTGTTTTTT; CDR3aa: CASSQETAANTGELFF
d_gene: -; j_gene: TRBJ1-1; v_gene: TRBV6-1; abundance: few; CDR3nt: TGTGCCAGCAGAACTGGGGCGGCCACTGAAGCTTTCTTT; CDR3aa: CASRTGAATEAFF
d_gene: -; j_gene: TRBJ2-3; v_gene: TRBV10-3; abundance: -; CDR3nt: TGTGCCATCAGCAGGGGGGTAGGCACAGATACGCAGTATTTT; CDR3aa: CAISRGVGTDTQYF
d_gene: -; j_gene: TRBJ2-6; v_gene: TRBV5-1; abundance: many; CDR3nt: TGCGCCAGCAGCCCGGGGGTATTTGGGGCCAACGTCCTGACTTTC; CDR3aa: CASSPGVFGANVLTF
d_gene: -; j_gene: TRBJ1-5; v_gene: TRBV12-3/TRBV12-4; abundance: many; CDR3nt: TGTGCCAGCAGTTCCAGGGTTAGCAATCAGCCCCAGCATTTT; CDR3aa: CASSSRVSNQPQHF
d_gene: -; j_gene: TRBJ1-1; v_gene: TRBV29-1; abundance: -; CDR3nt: TGCAGCGTTGAAGCAGGGTGGAACACTGAAGCTTTCTTT; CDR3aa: CSVEAGWNTEAFF
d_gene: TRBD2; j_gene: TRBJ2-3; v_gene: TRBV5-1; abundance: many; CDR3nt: TGCGCCAGCAGCTCCTCGACTAGCGGGAGCCTGGATACGCAGTATTTT; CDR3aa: CASSSSTSGSLDTQYF
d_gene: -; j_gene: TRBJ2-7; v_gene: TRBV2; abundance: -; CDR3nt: TGTGCCTCCCATACCCAATCTTCCTCCTACGAGCAGTACTTC; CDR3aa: CASHTQSSSYEQYF
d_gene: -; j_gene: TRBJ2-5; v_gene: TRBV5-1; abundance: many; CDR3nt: TGCGCCAGCTCCCACGGGCTGGGCGTTCGAGAGACCCAGTACTTC; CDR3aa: CASSHGLGVRETQYF
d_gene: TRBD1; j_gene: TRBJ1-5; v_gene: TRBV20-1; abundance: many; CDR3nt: TGCAGTGCTTCGACAGGGCGCAATCAGCCCCAGCATTTT; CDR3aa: CSASTGRNQPQHF
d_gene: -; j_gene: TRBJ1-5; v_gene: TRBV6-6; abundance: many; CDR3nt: TGTGCCAGCAGTTACGGGCCATCCAGGCATTTT; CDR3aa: CASSYGPSRHF
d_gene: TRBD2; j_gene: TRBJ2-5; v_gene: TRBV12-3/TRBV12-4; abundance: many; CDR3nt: TGTGCCAGCAGCTCGGGACTAGCGAGGGAGACCCAGTACTTC; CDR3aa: CASSSGLARETQYF
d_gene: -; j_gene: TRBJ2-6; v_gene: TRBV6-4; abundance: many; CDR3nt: TGTGCCAGCGCAAGGTCTTCTTCTGGGGCCAACGTCCTGACTTTC; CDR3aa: CASARSSSGANVLTF
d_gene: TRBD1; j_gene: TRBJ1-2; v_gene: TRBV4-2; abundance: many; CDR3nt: TGTGCCAGCAGCCAAGACGCCGGGACAGGGGGCGGCTACACCTTC; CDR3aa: CASSQDAGTGGGYTF
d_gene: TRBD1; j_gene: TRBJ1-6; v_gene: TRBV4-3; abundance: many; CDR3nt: TGCGCCAGCAGCCAAGAACAGGGGGGGAGCTCCTATAATTCACCCCTCCACTTT; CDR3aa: CASSQEQGGSSYNSPLHF
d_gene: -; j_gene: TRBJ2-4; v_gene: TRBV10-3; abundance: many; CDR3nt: TGTGCCATCACCGCCCAGCCCGGGGACATTCAGTACTTC; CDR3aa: CAITAQPGDIQYF
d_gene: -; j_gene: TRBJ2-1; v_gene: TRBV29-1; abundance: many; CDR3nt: TGCAGCGTTGAAACTACCAATGAGCAGTTCTTC; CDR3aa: CSVETTNEQFF
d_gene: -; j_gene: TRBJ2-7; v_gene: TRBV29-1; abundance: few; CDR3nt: TGCAGCGTTGACAGTCCCGACTACGAGCAGTACTTC; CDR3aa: CSVDSPDYEQYF
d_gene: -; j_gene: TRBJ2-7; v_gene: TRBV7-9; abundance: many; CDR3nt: TGTGCCAGCAGCTTAGTCCCCTCCTACGAGCAGTACTTC; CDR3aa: CASSLVPSYEQYF
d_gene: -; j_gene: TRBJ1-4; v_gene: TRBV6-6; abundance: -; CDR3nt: TGTGCCAGCACAGAGGTTAATGAAAAACTGTTTTTT; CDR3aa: CASTEVNEKLFF
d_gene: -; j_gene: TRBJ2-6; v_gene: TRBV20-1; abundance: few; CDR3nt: TGCAGTGCTAGAGAGGAGATGGGCAGGGTAGGCGTCCTGACTTTC; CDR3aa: CSAREEMGRVGVLTF
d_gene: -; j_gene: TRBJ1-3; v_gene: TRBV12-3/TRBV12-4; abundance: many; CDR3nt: TGTGCCAACCGTACAGGGTTGCTTTTTGGAAACACCATATATTTT; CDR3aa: CANRTGLLFGNTIYF
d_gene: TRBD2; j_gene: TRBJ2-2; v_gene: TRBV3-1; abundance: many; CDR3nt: TGTGCCAGCAGCCAAGGATTTAGCGGGACCACCGGGGAGCTGTTTTTT; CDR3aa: CASSQGFSGTTGELFF
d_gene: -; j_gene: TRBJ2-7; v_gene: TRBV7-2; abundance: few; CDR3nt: TGTGCCAGCAGCGCCTCTAGTTTCTACGAGCAGTACTTC; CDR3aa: CASSASSFYEQYF
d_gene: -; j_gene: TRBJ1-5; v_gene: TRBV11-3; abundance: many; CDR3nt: TGTGCCAGCAGCTTATCGCCCAATCAGCCCCAGCATTTT; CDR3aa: CASSLSPNQPQHF
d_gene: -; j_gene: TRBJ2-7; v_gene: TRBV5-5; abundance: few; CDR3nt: TGTGCCAGCTCCCGGGACTTAATCTACGAGCAGTACTTC; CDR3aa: CASSRDLIYEQYF
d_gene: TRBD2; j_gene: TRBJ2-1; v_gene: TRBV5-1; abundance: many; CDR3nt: TGCGCCAGCAGCTTGACCGGGACTAGCGGTTACAATGAGCAGTTCTTC; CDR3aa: CASSLTGTSGYNEQFF
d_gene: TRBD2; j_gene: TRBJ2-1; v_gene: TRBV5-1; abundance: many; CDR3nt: TGCGCCAGCAGCTTGTCAGGCGGGAGCTCCTACAATGAGCAGTTCTTC; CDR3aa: CASSLSGGSSYNEQFF
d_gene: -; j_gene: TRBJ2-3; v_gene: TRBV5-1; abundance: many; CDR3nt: TGCGCCAGCAGCCCGACAGGCGCCTCAGATACGCAGTATTTT; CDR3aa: CASSPTGASDTQYF
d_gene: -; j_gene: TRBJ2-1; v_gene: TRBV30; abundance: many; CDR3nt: TGTGCCTGGAGTCAATACCGGGGCCGGGCCGGCAATGAGCAGTTCTTC; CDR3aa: CAWSQYRGRAGNEQFF
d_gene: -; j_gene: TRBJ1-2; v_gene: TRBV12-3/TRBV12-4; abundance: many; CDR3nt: TGTGCCAGCAGTTTAAGGCAGAACTATGGCTACACCTTC; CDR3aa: CASSLRQNYGYTF
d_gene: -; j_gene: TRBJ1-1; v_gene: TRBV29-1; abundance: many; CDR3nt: TGCAGCGTTGGAGTCGGAGGTGGGAACACTGAAGCTTTCTTT; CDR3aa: CSVGVGGGNTEAFF